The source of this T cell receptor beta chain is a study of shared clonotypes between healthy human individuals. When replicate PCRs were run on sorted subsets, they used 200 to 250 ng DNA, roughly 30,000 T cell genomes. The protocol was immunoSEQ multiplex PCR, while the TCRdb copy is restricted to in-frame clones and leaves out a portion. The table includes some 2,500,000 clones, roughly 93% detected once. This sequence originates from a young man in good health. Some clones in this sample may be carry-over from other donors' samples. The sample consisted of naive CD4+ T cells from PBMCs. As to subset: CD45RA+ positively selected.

This CDR3 reads CASSWGTGAGANVLTF. Here the CDR3 DNA reads TGTGCCAGCAGCTGGGGGACAGGGGCTGGGGCCAACGTCCTGACTTTC. The chain couples TRBV5-4 to TRBJ2-6, with TRBD1 matching over 10 bases. With V trimmed by 3 bases and J by 2 bases, 2 bases remained unmatched. Germline V CDR1 and CDR2: SGHNT, YYREEE (reference sequence). The CDR3 has 16 residues.